A single sample gave rise to the 8 T cell receptor beta chains below, sequenced in a study of shared clonotypes between healthy human individuals. As defined, naive CD8 cells were CD45RO-negative and positively selected for CCR7, with terminally differentiated effector memory CD45RA+ cells excluded. Clones were sequenced by immunoSEQ multiplex PCR, and TCRdb holds only the in-frame ones, with some missing. Among about 2 million clones listed, roughly 95% were seen once. The specimen sequenced was naive CD8+ T cells sorted from blood. The receptors shown here come from a man younger than 35 in good health.

This sequence joins TRBV2 and TRBJ2-1; weak D call: TRBD1 (6 bases). The V end lost 4 bases, the J end lost 4 bases, and 8 bases lay between the germline ends. CDR3 length: 13 amino acids. The germline gives CDR1 SNHLY, CDR2 FYNNEI. DNA of the CDR3: TGTGCCAGCAGTGGGGGACATTACAATGAGCAGTTCTTC. Amino acid sequence: CASSGGHYNEQFF.

The chain links TRBV9 to TRBJ1-1, with TRBD1 matching over 7 bases. The CDR3 length is 15 residues. V lost 3 bases to trimming and J lost 3 bases; unmatched junction nucleotides: 8. Germline values: CDR1 SGDLS, CDR2 YYNGEE. CDR3 sequence reads: CASSGRGLGDTEAFF. CDR3 DNA sequence: TGTGCCAGCAGCGGTAGGGGGCTAGGTGACACTGAAGCTTTCTTT.

The CDR3 DNA reads as TGTGCCAGCAGCTTGACAGGGGGGTTCTACGAGCAGTACTTC. Amino acids: CASSLTGGFYEQYF. The chain couples TRBV5-8 to TRBJ2-7; TRBD1 matches 8 bases. This CDR3 comprises 14 residues. Trimming at V came to 1 base and at J to 3 bases, leaving 3 bases not matched to a gene. Germline V gene sequence: CDR1 SGHTS, CDR2 YDEGEE.

V and J are TRBV5-8 and TRBJ2-1, with D possibly being TRBD1 or TRBD2 (5 bases each). CDR3 length: 14 amino acids. The V gene lost 1 base and the J gene lost 4 bases, with 9 bases spanning the gap. The germline V gene encodes CDR1 SGHTS and CDR2 YDEGEE. The DNA of the CDR3 is TGTGCCAGCAGCTTGAATTGGGGGTACAATGAGCAGTTCTTC. Amino acids: CASSLNWGYNEQFF.

This clone was seen only once. The V gene is TRBV6-6, the J gene TRBJ2-6; D is uncertain. The germline V gene has CDR1 MNHNY and CDR2 SVGAGI (reference sequence). Trimming left V 4 bases short and J 2 bases short, with 3 bases between. There are 13 residues in the CDR3. CDR3 nucleotides: TGTGCCAGCAGTTCGCCTGGGGCCAACGTCCTGACTTTC. Encoded protein: CASSSPGANVLTF.

The CDR3, as DNA: TGTGCCAGCAGACCCTCCGGTTACGAGCAGTACTTC. It specifies CASRPSGYEQYF. The chain couples TRBV28 to TRBJ2-7; no clear D. V was pared by 6 bases and J by 4 bases, with 10 bases between. This CDR3 spans 12 amino acids. Germline CDR1 reads MDHEN; CDR2 reads SYDVKM.

Worth noting for this clone: At the DNA level, this CDR3 is encoded by other sequences in the same sample as well. The rearrangement joins TRBV5-1 to TRBJ1-1, with 11 bases identical to TRBD1. The V gene's germline CDR1 is SGHRS and CDR2 YFSETQ. V shed 4 bases, J shed 8 bases, and the junction held 7 bases outside the gene matches. This CDR3 contains 14 residues. The CDR3 DNA reads as TGCGCCAGCAGCCCGGGGACAGGGGGAACCGAAGCTTTCTTT. Amino acid sequence: CASSPGTGGTEAFF.

This clone came up once. The CDR3 reads CASRWGYEQYF. CDR3 sequence (DNA): TGTGCCTCCCGATGGGGGTATGAGCAGTACTTC. V and J are TRBV10-3 and TRBJ2-7, with D perhaps given as TRBD1 or TRBD2 (5 bases each). The CDR3 length is 11 residues. Germline V gene data show CDR1 as ENHRY and CDR2 as SYGVKD. Trimming cost V 11 bases and J 7 bases, with 15 bases left between them.